Reported below is one T cell receptor beta chain. The target antigen is unknown. Other DNA sequences in the sample encode the same CDR3. The treatment here: about 20 received Ad26.COV2.S at low or high dose, single or two shots; several received placebo; per-sample allocation not given. All samples were drawn on day 63, counting from the first vaccine or placebo injection. This entry comes from a study of Ad26.COV2.S vaccination and SARS-CoV-2 variants. Overall study results and limits: A substantial breadth of spike-specific CD8+ and CD4+ T cell responses after vaccination has been reported.

V was pared by 4 bases and J by 0 bases, with 9 bases between. The CDR3 has 14 amino acids. Germline assignment: CDR1 SNHLY and CDR2 FYNNEI. Data came from immunoSEQ multiplex PCR; TCRdb stores just in-frame clones and leaves some out. The data contain about 460,000 clones, 89% of them singletons. The input for sequencing was peripheral blood, taken in a trial of Ad26.COV2.S vaccine versus placebo. V gene TRBV2 combines with J gene TRBJ1-2; D uncertain. The TCR sequence derives from a person aged 18 to 59 who received the Ad26.COV2.S COVID-19 vaccine or a placebo. As DNA, the CDR3 is TGTGCCAGCAGTGTTGGAGTTTCTAACTATGGCTACACCTTC. This encodes CASSVGVSNYGYTF.